This is a list of T cell receptor beta chains from one sample in a study of T cells in Graves' hyperthyroidism and ophthalmopathy. TCRdb reprocessed the multiplex PCR reads with MiXCR, giving one entry per CDR3 protein. The sample records about 480,000 distinct CDR3 sequences, about an eighth being singletons. Source material: blood. The receptors originated from a woman younger than 30 with Graves' hyperthyroidism. The CDR3 runs from the conserved cysteine through the conserved F or W. The D gene is left open where the match is weak. The listing skips clone size in some rows; elsewhere it reads once, few, many or a size class.

J gene | clone size | D gene | V gene | CDR3 DNA | CDR3 protein
TRBJ2-3 | many | - | TRBV3-1 | TGTGCCAGCAGCCCAGTGGGGCTCACAGATACGCAGTATTTT | CASSPVGLTDTQYF
TRBJ2-5 | many | - | TRBV6-2/TRBV6-3 | TGTGCCAGCAGACTAGCCCATGGGGGAGAGACCCAGTACTTC | CASRLAHGGETQYF
TRBJ1-4 | many | - | TRBV27 | TGTGCCAGCAGTGCACTTCATGCCGGGGGGAGTAATGAAAAACTGTTTTTT | CASSALHAGGSNEKLFF
TRBJ2-7 | once | - | TRBV19 | TGTGCCAGTAGCAATCGAGGTAGCTCCTACGAGCAGTACTTC | CASSNRGSSYEQYF
TRBJ2-1 | many | TRBD1 | TRBV25-1 | TGTGCCAGCAGTGGAGACAGGGTATGGGGTACAATCAATGAGCAGTTCTTC | CASSGDRVWGTINEQFF
TRBJ1-3 | many | - | TRBV29-1 | TGCAGCGCCGAAGCCCGGGTTGGAAACACCATATATTTT | CSAEARVGNTIYF
TRBJ1-1 | many | - | TRBV7-9 | TGTGCCAGCAGTAACGTGGGGATGGAAGCTTTCTTT | CASSNVGMEAFF
TRBJ1-3 | many | - | TRBV12-3/TRBV12-4 | TGTGCCAGCAGACCCCCGACACCTTTTGGAAACACCATATATTTT | CASRPPTPFGNTIYF
TRBJ2-3 | few | - | TRBV15 | TGTGCCACCTCTGAGTGGGACACAGATACGCAGTATTTT | CATSEWDTDTQYF
TRBJ2-2 | many | TRBD1 | TRBV27 | TGTGCCAGCAGTCTCCGGGACAGGTTCGCGAACACCGGGGAGCTGTTTTTT | CASSLRDRFANTGELFF
TRBJ2-1 | many | - | TRBV5-1 | TGCGCCAGCAGCTCTCGCCTAGGAGGGGGTGGGGATGAGCAGTTCTTC | CASSSRLGGGGDEQFF
TRBJ1-5 | many | TRBD1 | TRBV20-1 | TGCAGTGCTAGAGTTTCCGACTTCGGGACAGGGAGAAGTCAGCCCCAGCATTTT | CSARVSDFGTGRSQPQHF
TRBJ1-5 | few | - | TRBV27 | TGTGCCAGCAGCCGGTGGAGACTTAGCAATCAGCCCCAGCATTTT | CASSRWRLSNQPQHF
TRBJ1-1 | many | TRBD1 | TRBV5-6 | TGTGCCAGCAGACGGACAGGGGGAAGAACTGAAGCTTTCTTT | CASRRTGGRTEAFF
TRBJ2-5 | - | - | TRBV7-6 | TGTGCCAGCAGCGTTCAGGGATTATGGGAGACCCAGTACTTC | CASSVQGLWETQYF
TRBJ2-5 | - | TRBD2 | TRBV5-4 | TGTGCCAGCAGCTTGGGAGCTAGCGGGAGAGAGACCCAGTACTTC | CASSLGASGRETQYF
TRBJ2-6 | many | - | TRBV27 | TGTGCCAGCCGCCCTGTCGGGAGCGGGGCCAACGTCCTGACTTTC | CASRPVGSGANVLTF
TRBJ1-4 | many | TRBD1 | TRBV7-3 | TGTGCCAGCAGCAATCAGGAGACAGGGATTGAAAAACTGTTTTTT | CASSNQETGIEKLFF
TRBJ2-3 | - | TRBD2 | TRBV19 | TGTGCCAGTGGGCGGACTAGTCTCACAGATACGCAGTATTTT | CASGRTSLTDTQYF
TRBJ2-5 | - | - | TRBV9 | TGTGCCAGCAGCGTAGTCGGGGGACCCCAAGAGACCCAGTACTTC | CASSVVGGPQETQYF
TRBJ2-7 | many | - | TRBV29-1 | TGCAGCGTTGAGTCAACCTCGGGCTACGAGCAGTACTTC | CSVESTSGYEQYF
TRBJ1-1 | many | - | TRBV10-3 | TGTGCCATCAATTCGGACCCCAGGGGCCCTGAAGCTTTCTTT | CAINSDPRGPEAFF
TRBJ2-1 | many | TRBD2 | TRBV7-2 | TGTGCCAGCAGCGCCCGGGCGGGGGATAATGAGCAGTTCTTC | CASSARAGDNEQFF